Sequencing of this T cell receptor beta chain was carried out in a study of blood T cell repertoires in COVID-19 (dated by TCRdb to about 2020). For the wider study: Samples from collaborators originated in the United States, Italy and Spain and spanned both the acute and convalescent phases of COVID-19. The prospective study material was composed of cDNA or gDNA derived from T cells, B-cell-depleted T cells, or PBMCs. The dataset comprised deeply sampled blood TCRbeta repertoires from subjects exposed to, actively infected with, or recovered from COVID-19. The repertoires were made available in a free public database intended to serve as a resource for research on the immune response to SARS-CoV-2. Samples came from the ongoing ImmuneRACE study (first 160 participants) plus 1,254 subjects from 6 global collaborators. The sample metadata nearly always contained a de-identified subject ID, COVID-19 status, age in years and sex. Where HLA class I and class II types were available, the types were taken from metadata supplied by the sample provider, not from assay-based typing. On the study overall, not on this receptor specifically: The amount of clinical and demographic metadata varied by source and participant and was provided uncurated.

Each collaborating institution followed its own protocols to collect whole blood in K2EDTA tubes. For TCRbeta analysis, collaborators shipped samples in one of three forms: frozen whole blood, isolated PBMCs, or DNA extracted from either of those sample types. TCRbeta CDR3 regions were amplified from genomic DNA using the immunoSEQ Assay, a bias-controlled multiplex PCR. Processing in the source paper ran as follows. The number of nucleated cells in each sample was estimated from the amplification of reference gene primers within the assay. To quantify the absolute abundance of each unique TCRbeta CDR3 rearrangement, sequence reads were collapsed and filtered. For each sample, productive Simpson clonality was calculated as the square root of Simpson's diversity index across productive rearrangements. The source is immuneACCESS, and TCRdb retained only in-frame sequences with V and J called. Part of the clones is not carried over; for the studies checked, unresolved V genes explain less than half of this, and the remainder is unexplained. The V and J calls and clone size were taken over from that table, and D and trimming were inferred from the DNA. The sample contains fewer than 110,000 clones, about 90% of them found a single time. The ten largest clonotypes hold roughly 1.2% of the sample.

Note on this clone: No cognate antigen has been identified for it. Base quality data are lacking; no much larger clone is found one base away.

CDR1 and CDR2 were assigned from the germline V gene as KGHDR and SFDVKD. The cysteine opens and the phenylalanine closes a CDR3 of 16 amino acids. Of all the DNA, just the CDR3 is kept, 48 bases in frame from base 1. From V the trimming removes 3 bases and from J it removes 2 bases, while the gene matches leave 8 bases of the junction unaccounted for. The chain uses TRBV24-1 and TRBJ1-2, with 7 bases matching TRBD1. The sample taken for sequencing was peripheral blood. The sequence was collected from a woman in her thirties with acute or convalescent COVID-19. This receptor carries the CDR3 CATSDPPGGNNYGYTF. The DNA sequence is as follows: TGTGCCACCAGTGATCCCCCAGGGGGTAACAACTATGGCTACACCTTC.